Listed here are 8 T cell receptor beta chains from one sample, sequenced in a study of neurological immune-mediated disorders. TCRdb processed the 5' RACE reads anew with MiXCR; each CDR3 protein has one entry. The data contain 65,000 to 80,000 distinct CDR3 sequences, 15% to 20% of them singletons. Sequences were obtained from PBMCs. Receptors were obtained from a woman between 35 and 50 years old in good health.

This clonotype was counted ten times or more. This chain links TRBV4-1 with TRBJ1-2, with D maybe TRBD1 (5 bases). This CDR3 is 16 amino acids long. Germline CDR1 MGHRA, CDR2 YSYEKL. The V and J ends lost 0 bases and 7 bases respectively, with 18 bases between them. The CDR3 loop reads CASSQDDLGEGGGYTF. The CDR3 nucleotides read TGCGCCAGCAGCCAAGATGATCTGGGGGAAGGAGGTGGCTACACCTTC.

Concerning this clonotype: The junction shows a germline mismatch at one end, possibly a read error. The V call is TRBV19, the J call TRBJ1-2; D is unclear. The germline CDR1 and CDR2 sequences are LNHDA and SQIVND (reference sequence). There are 13 residues in the CDR3. Here the CDR3 DNA reads TGTGCCAGTAGCCCCAGCTCTAACTATGGGTACACCTTC. Protein: CASSPSSNYGYTF.

This clonotype showed up many times. The V gene is TRBV21-1, the J gene TRBJ2-4; the DNA was not compared with TRBD1, the D call given in the table. TRBV21-1 represents a pseudogene. The CDR3 has 11 residues. The CDR3 protein is CASSNGTRQYF. CDR3 in DNA: TGTGCCAGCAGCAACGGGACGCGGCAGTACTTC.

This clonotype was found many times. J is TRBJ1-5 and V is TRBV6-2 or TRBV6-3, with a weak D call TRBD1 (5 bases). The ends were cut back, 8 bases at V and 8 bases at J, with 13 bases in the middle. The CDR3 is 12 residues long. The germline V gene encodes CDR1 MNHEY and CDR2 SVGEGT. The CDR3 region has the DNA TGTGCCAGCTCCACTGGGGGTAAGCCCCAGCATTTT. Amino acids: CASSTGGKPQHF.

This clonotype was seen repeatedly, ten times or more. This rearrangement joins TRBV10-2 to TRBJ2-1; 16 bases line up with TRBD2. The CDR3 is 18 residues long. V dropped 2 bases and J dropped 6; count of bases not matched to a gene: 7. Germline CDR1 and CDR2: WSHSY and SAAADI. The CDR3 reads CASSERGLAGGTTNEQFF. CDR3 in DNA: TGCGCCAGCAGTGAGAGGGGACTAGCGGGGGGGACCACCAATGAGCAGTTCTTC.

The sample holds many counts of this clonotype. The chain combines TRBV12-3 or TRBV12-4 with TRBJ2-1; TRBD1 matches at 7 bases. The V and J ends lost 7 bases and 5 bases, in that order; junction bases with no gene match: 8. There are 14 residues in the CDR3. The CDR3 sequence: CASTRDSPNNEQFF. The CDR3 coding sequence is TGTGCCAGCACCCGGGACAGTCCTAACAATGAGCAGTTCTTC.

This clonotype has a count of ten or more. DNA for the CDR3: TGCAGTGCTACCTGGACGGACGAGCAGTACTTC. Its translation: CSATWTDEQYF. This chain links TRBV20-1 with TRBJ2-7; D is uncertain. The germline V and J ends were trimmed by 4 bases and 5 bases, with 9 bases remaining between them. Germline assignment: CDR1 DFQATT and CDR2 SNEGSKA (reference sequence). The CDR3 is 11 amino acids.

The table lists this clonotype with many counts. The rearrangement uses TRBV28 and TRBJ2-3, with D possibly matching TRBD2 (7 bases). The CDR3 runs 16 residues. The V gene lost 5 bases and the J gene lost 0 bases, with 15 bases spanning the gap. Germline values: CDR1 MDHEN, CDR2 SYDVKM. CDR3 nucleotides: TGTGCCAGCAGTCCCCCGGCGGGGGCGAGCACAGATACGCAGTATTTT. It yields the protein CASSPPAGASTDTQYF.